Listed here are 7 T cell receptor beta chains from one sample, sequenced in a study of low-dose radiotherapy and immunotherapy resistance in tumors. Documented time point: before trial treatment. TRAV and TRBV primers primed cDNA for both TCRalpha and TCRbeta. Amplification, which lasted 15 to 20 PCR cycles, used a constant-region primer and V-primer adapter to amplify TCRs. From the reads, TCRdb called clonotypes with MiXCR, one entry per CDR3 protein. Of tens of thousands of distinct CDR3 sequences in the sample, roughly a sixth were seen once. The material sequenced was PBMCs, taken before treatment. The receptors derive from a male donor with prostate cancer.

This clonotype has a count of ten or more. This CDR3 is CAISDRTGLAYEQYF. The CDR3 nucleotides read TGTGCCATCAGTGATCGGACAGGACTAGCCTACGAGCAGTACTTC. V is TRBV10-3 and J is TRBJ2-7; either TRBD1 or TRBD2 may supply D (7 bases each). Trimming removed 3 bases at V and 2 bases at J, with 14 bases between. Germline lookup yields CDR1 ENHRY and CDR2 SYGVKD. The CDR3 extends over 15 amino acids.

This clonotype was found many times. The chain links TRBV5-1 to TRBJ1-5; D gene unclear. The CDR3 sequence is 13 residues long. The V gene's germline CDR1 is SGHRS and CDR2 YFSETQ. V lost 0 bases and J 5 bases, leaving 6 bases between the germline ends. CDR3 region: CASSLDSDQPQHF. DNA for the CDR3: TGCGCCAGCAGCTTGGACAGTGATCAGCCCCAGCATTTT. The full variable domain, with the rest looked up from reference TRBV5-1 and TRBJ1-5, is KAGVTQTPRYLIKTRGQQVTLSCSPISGHRSVSWYQQTPGQGLQFLFEYFSETQRNKGNFPGRFSGRQFSNSRSEMNVSTLELGDSALYLCASSLDSDQPQHFGDGTRLSIL.

This clonotype has a count of ten or more. The chain is built from TRBV7-9 and TRBJ2-4; TRBD2 is a possible D gene (6 bases). CDR1 SEHNR and CDR2 FQNEAQ come from the germline V gene (reference sequence). The CDR3 sequence is 17 residues long. With 2 bases removed from V and 7 bases from J, the gap between germline ends came to 21 bases. The CDR3: CASSLLSGQAGGNIQYF. The CDR3 region has the DNA TGTGCCAGCAGCTTATTGAGCGGTCAGGCTGGGGGGAACATTCAGTACTTC.

This clonotype was seen at least ten times. The chain is built from TRBV7-2 and TRBJ2-3; D ambiguous. The germline V and J ends were trimmed by 0 bases and 3 bases, with 10 bases remaining between them. The CDR3 contains 15 residues. Germline-derived CDR1 and CDR2 are SGHTA and FQGNSA. The CDR3 sequence: CASSLAPSYTDTQYF. The DNA of the CDR3 is TGTGCCAGCAGCTTAGCGCCTAGTTATACAGATACGCAGTATTTT.

This rearrangement joins TRBV10-2 to TRBJ1-1, with D perhaps matching TRBD1 (5 bases). The CDR3 consists of 14 residues. Germline values: CDR1 WSHSY, CDR2 SAAADI. With 4 bases removed from V and 6 bases from J, the gap between germline ends came to 15 bases. For the CDR3, the DNA is TGCGCCAGCAGTGGTGGCCAGGGTCTCGCTGAAGCTTTCTTT. Translated, it gives CASSGGQGLAEAFF.

This clonotype was recorded many times. V gene TRBV5-1 combines with J gene TRBJ1-1, with D possibly being TRBD1 (6 bases). The germline gives CDR1 SGHRS, CDR2 YFSETQ. The CDR3 contains 15 residues. V lost 4 bases and J lost 0, with 13 bases in between. CDR3 nucleotides: TGCGCCAGCAGCACTACCGGGACACTGAACACTGAAGCTTTCTTT. Translation gives CASSTTGTLNTEAFF.

Ten or more counts support this clonotype. V is TRBV28 and J is TRBJ2-7; TRBD2 agrees at 13 bases. CDR3 length: 16 residues. Germline CDR1 is MDHEN and CDR2 is SYDVKM. The V segment lost 3 bases and the J segment 0 bases; nucleotides outside the gene matches: 2. CDR3 nucleotides: TGTGCCAGCAGTTTCTGGACTAGCGGGGGCTCCTACGAGCAGTACTTC. Amino acid sequence: CASSFWTSGGSYEQYF.